This T cell receptor (beta chain) was sequenced for a study of blood T cell repertoires in COVID-19. Across the study: The United States, Italy and Spain provided the acute and convalescent COVID-19 samples.

As originally analysed: Nucleated cell number was recorded as an estimate derived from reference gene primer amplification. Only in-frame clones appear in the TCRdb table, and some are missing; sequencing was by immunoSEQ multiplex PCR. That table is the source of V, J and clone size, and D and trimming were worked out from the DNA. Of about 190,000 clones in the sample, more than 70% were seen once. The CDR3 is 11 residues long. V was clipped by 5 bases and J by 8 bases, with 9 bases between them. The germline CDR1 and CDR2 sequences are SGHAT and FQNNGV. This sequence originates from a woman older than 75 with active or convalescent COVID-19. The chain joins TRBV11-2 to TRBJ1-2; D not certain. The sample taken for sequencing was peripheral blood. DNA for the CDR3: TGTGCCAGCAGCGCCTCAGGAGGCTACACCTTC. Residues: CASSASGGYTF.